Shown below are 18 T cell receptor beta chains from a single sample sequenced in a study of T-cell memory formation after mild COVID-19. TCRdb analysed the 5' RACE reads with MiXCR anew, one entry per CDR3 protein. The data contain under 300,000 distinct CDR3 sequences, 8.2% of them singletons. Sequences were obtained from PBMCs or a T cell subset sorted from them (not recorded which). Receptors originate from a man aged 18 to 30 who had mild COVID-19 (a few samples of this study predate the infection). Cell type and time point are not known.

This clonotype came up a few times. The chain links TRBV5-5 to TRBJ2-5; D is undetermined. Trimming shortened V by 2 bases and J by 4 bases, and 18 bases separated the two germline ends. Germline loops: CDR1 SGHKS, CDR2 YYEKEE (reference sequence). This CDR3 has 16 residues. This CDR3 reads CASSFSPHGSRETQYF. CDR3 nucleotide sequence: TGTGCCAGCAGCTTCTCTCCTCACGGGTCCAGAGAGACCCAGTACTTC.

The rearrangement joins TRBV7-9 to TRBJ2-7; D is perhaps TRBD2 (6 bases). The CDR3 loop spans 13 amino acids. CDR1 SEHNR and CDR2 FQNEAQ come from the germline V gene (reference sequence). V dropped 5 bases and J dropped 3 bases, with 11 bases sitting between them. CDR3 region: CASSRVDYYEQYF. The CDR3 DNA follows: TGTGCCAGCAGCCGTGTGGACTACTACGAGCAGTACTTC.

There are a few counts of this clonotype. The chain recombines TRBV20-1 with TRBJ2-3; 11 bases agree with TRBD2. Germline V gene data show CDR1 as DFQATT and CDR2 as SNEGSKA (reference sequence). The CDR3 length is 16 residues. V was clipped by 0 bases and J by 6 bases; unmatched bases: 8. This chain's CDR3 is CSARDPTSGVLDTQYF. CDR3 nucleotide sequence: TGCAGTGCTAGAGATCCGACTAGCGGGGTGTTGGATACGCAGTATTTT.

This clonotype has at least ten counts. The chain recombines TRBV12-3 or TRBV12-4 with TRBJ2-7; 7 nucleotides match TRBD2. The V segment lost 5 bases and the J segment 2 bases; nucleotides outside the gene matches: 3. CDR3 length equals 13 residues. The CDR3: CASSRGGAYEQYV. CDR3 in DNA: TGTGCCAGCAGTCGCGGGGGAGCCTACGAGCAGTACGTC.

The sample holds a few counts of this clonotype. The chain carries TRBV10-3 and TRBJ1-3; D gene unclear. From germline, CDR1 is ENHRY and CDR2 SYGVKD. CDR3 size: 12 residues. Trimming removed 7 bases from V and 4 bases from J, with 8 bases in between. The CDR3 sequence is CAIMTGGNTIYF. The CDR3 coding sequence is TGTGCCATCATGACTGGGGGAAACACCATATATTTT.

This clonotype was detected only a few times. The chain joins TRBV5-6 to TRBJ2-7, with D perhaps assigned TRBD1 or TRBD2 (5 bases each). The V end lost 3 bases, the J end lost 0 bases, and 10 bases lay between the germline ends. Germline CDR1 and CDR2: SGHDT and YYEEEE. The CDR3 runs to 14 residues. The CDR3 reads CASSYGTGSYEQYV. The CDR3 nucleotides read TGTGCCAGCAGCTACGGGACCGGCTCCTACGAGCAGTACGTC.

This clonotype has just a few counts. The chain couples TRBV29-1 to TRBJ2-5; TRBD2 might be the D (6 bases). V was trimmed by 5 bases and J by 5 bases, leaving 12 bases between them. Germline V lookup: CDR1 SQVTM, CDR2 ANQGSEA. The CDR3 consists of 12 residues. The CDR3 DNA reads as TGCAGCGTTCAAGGAGGGCCGGAGACCCAGTACTTC. Translation: CSVQGGPETQYF.

This chain links TRBV6-6 with TRBJ2-7; D perhaps matches TRBD2 (6 bases). Germline loops: CDR1 MNHNY, CDR2 SVGAGI (reference sequence). V lost 4 bases and J lost 4, with 14 bases in between. The CDR3 length is 14 residues. The CDR3 DNA follows: TGTGCCAGCAGTTCGGGCGGGACTGATTACGAGCAGTACGTC. This gives the protein CASSSGGTDYEQYV.

J is TRBJ2-7 and V is TRBV20-1, with D hard to call. CDR3 length: 13 residues. CDR1 and CDR2 from the germline V gene are DFQATT and SNEGSKA (reference sequence). V shed 1 base and J shed 3 bases, with 10 bases lying between them. CDR3 sequence (DNA): TGCAGTGCTAGAGGGATCGACCGCTACGAGCAGTACGTC. Translating gives CSARGIDRYEQYV.

This clonotype was seen a few times. The gene calls are TRBV7-9 and TRBJ2-5, with 10 positions matching TRBD1. Germline values: CDR1 SEHNR, CDR2 FQNEAQ (reference sequence). This CDR3 has 16 amino acids. J was trimmed by 5 bases and V by 1 base; bases with no gene match: 7. The CDR3 is CASSLVVGQGVETQYF. The CDR3 DNA reads as TGTGCCAGCAGCTTAGTGGTTGGACAGGGGGTTGAGACCCAGTACTTC. The full variable domain, with the rest looked up from reference TRBV7-9 and TRBJ2-5, is DTGVSQNPRHKITKRGQNVTFRCDPISEHNRLYWYRQTLGQGPEFLTYFQNEAQLEKSRLLSDRFSAERPKGSFSTLEIQRTEQGDSAMYLCASSLVVGQGVETQYFGPGTRLLVL.

This clonotype was seen a handful of times. The chain is built from TRBV4-1 and TRBJ1-2; 7 bases match TRBD1. V was pared by 3 bases and J by 5 bases, with 9 bases of the junction left unmatched. Germline-derived CDR1 and CDR2 are MGHRA and YSYEKL. The CDR3 loop spans 15 amino acids. The CDR3 nucleotides are TGCGCCAGCAGCCAGCCCGGGACAGCACCGTATGGCTACACCTTC. It specifies CASSQPGTAPYGYTF.

This clonotype has just a few counts. This sequence joins TRBV7-2 and TRBJ2-4; D could derive from TRBD1 or TRBD2 (7 bases each). V dropped 5 bases and J dropped 1 base, with 15 bases sitting between them. This CDR3 has 16 amino acids. Germline V gene sequence: CDR1 SGHTA, CDR2 FQGNSA. The CDR3 sequence: CASSITGEGAKNIQYF. CDR3 bases: TGTGCCAGCAGCATAACAGGGGAGGGGGCCAAAAACATTCAGTACTTC.

This clonotype was found many times. The chain couples TRBV10-2 to TRBJ2-1; 7 bases map to TRBD2. V lost 6 bases and J lost 3; bases outside the gene matches: 8. This CDR3 spans 15 amino acids. The germline CDR1 and CDR2 sequences are WSHSY and SAAADI. CDR3 protein: CASREEAGDYNEQFF. CDR3 DNA sequence: TGCGCCAGCAGGGAGGAGGCGGGGGACTACAATGAGCAGTTCTTC.

Ten or more counts support this clonotype. DNA of the CDR3: TGCGCCAGCAGCCCCAAAGCGGGGACCAGCTCCTACAATGAGCAGTTCTTC. Translation gives CASSPKAGTSSYNEQFF. The V gene is TRBV5-1, the J gene TRBJ2-1; TRBD2 matches at 7 bases. CDR3 length: 17 residues. Germline CDR1 and CDR2: SGHRS and YFSETQ. V gave up 4 bases and J gave up 0 bases; unmatched junction bases: 10. Looking up the rest from reference TRBV5-1 and TRBJ2-1 gives the full variable domain: KAGVTQTPRYLIKTRGQQVTLSCSPISGHRSVSWYQQTPGQGLQFLFEYFSETQRNKGNFPGRFSGRQFSNSRSEMNVSTLELGDSALYLCASSPKAGTSSYNEQFFGPGTRLTVL.

This clonotype has ten or more counts. The rearrangement uses TRBV7-9 and TRBJ2-5, with unresolved D. Germline V gene lookup returns CDR1 SEHNR and CDR2 FQNEAQ (reference sequence). CDR3 size: 13 residues. Trimming pared 5 bases from V and 5 bases from J, leaving 12 bases between. The CDR3 DNA reads TGTGCCAGCAGCCCCCGGGTACGGGAGACCCAGTACTTC. It yields the protein CASSPRVRETQYF. The full variable domain, rest sourced from reference TRBV7-9 and TRBJ2-5, is DTGVSQNPRHKITKRGQNVTFRCDPISEHNRLYWYRQTLGQGPEFLTYFQNEAQLEKSRLLSDRFSAERPKGSFSTLEIQRTEQGDSAMYLCASSPRVRETQYFGPGTRLLVL.

The chain couples TRBV12-3 or TRBV12-4 to TRBJ2-3, with D perhaps given as TRBD1 or TRBD2 (7 bases each). This CDR3 has 16 amino acids. With 3 bases removed from V and 0 bases from J, the gap between germline ends came to 13 bases. The CDR3 sequence: CASSLDQGGSTDTQYF. Here the CDR3 DNA reads TGTGCCAGCAGTTTGGACCAGGGGGGGAGCACAGATACGCAGTATTTT.

A word on this clonotype: The junction does not match germline at one end; this may be a read error. The chain recombines TRBV11-3 with TRBJ2-1; D ambiguous. There are 13 residues in the CDR3. CDR1 is SGHNT and CDR2 is YENEEA in the germline V gene. The DNA of the CDR3 is TGTGCCAGCAGCTTAGGTCTGGGCGCAGCCCTGGTCTTC. Amino acids: CASSLGLGAALVF.

CDR3 residues: CSAKQGGREQYF. As DNA, the CDR3 is TGCAGTGCTAAACAAGGGGGCCGGGAGCAGTACTTC. This rearrangement joins TRBV20-1 to TRBJ2-7, with 7 bases lining up with TRBD1. V gave up 4 bases and J gave up 7 bases; unmatched junction bases: 7. Germline V gene lookup returns CDR1 DFQATT and CDR2 SNEGSKA (reference sequence). This CDR3 is built from 12 residues.